A single sample gave rise to the 17 T cell receptor beta chains below, sequenced in a study of blood T cell repertoires in COVID-19. Here immunoSEQ multiplex PCR was the method, and the copy in TCRdb shows in-frame clones only, minus some. Counted here are some 160,000 clones, roughly 88% occurring once; the ten biggest clones make up roughly 5%. Sequencing was carried out using peripheral blood. These receptors all come from a man aged 18 to 29 with COVID-19, enrolled during active disease.

For the CDR3, the DNA is TGTGCCAGCAGCTCCGCTCCGGGACAGGGTTCAGATACGCAGTATTTT. Translating it yields CASSSAPGQGSDTQYF. The rearrangement joins TRBV11-2 to TRBJ2-3, with TRBD1 identical over 9 bases. The CDR3 is made up of 16 amino acids. Germline V gene lookup returns CDR1 SGHAT and CDR2 FQNNGV. The junction had 9 bases not matched to a gene; V was cut back by 4 bases and J by 4 bases.

The CDR3 DNA is TGTGCCAGCAGCAAAGAGAGCGGGAGCGAGGGCAATGAGCAGTTCTTC. As protein: CASSKESGSEGNEQFF. This rearrangement joins TRBV21-1 to TRBJ2-1; the table assigns TRBD2, which was not confirmed against the DNA. TRBV21-1 is a pseudogene locus. The CDR3 loop spans 16 amino acids.

The chain combines TRBV7-8 with TRBJ1-3; 7 bases are shared with TRBD1. The germline CDR1 and CDR2 sequences are SGHVS and FQNEAQ. V shed 2 bases, J shed 8 bases, and the junction held 6 bases outside the gene matches. The length of the CDR3 is 14 residues. In DNA, the CDR3 is TGTGCCAGCAGCTTAAGTTCGCAGGGGGACACCATATATTTT. This sequence encodes CASSLSSQGDTIYF. The full variable domain, completed using reference TRBV7-8 and TRBJ1-3, is GAGVSQSPRYKVAKRGQDVALRCDPISGHVSLFWYQQALGQGPEFLTYFQNEAQLDKSGLPSDRFFAERPEGSVSTLKIQRTQQEDSAVYLCASSLSSQGDTIYFGEGSWLTVV.

The chain combines TRBV27 with TRBJ2-3, with D perhaps TRBD1 (5 bases). CDR1 MNHEY and CDR2 SMNVEV come from the germline V gene (reference sequence). The V end lost 4 bases, the J end lost 0 bases, and 14 bases lay between the germline ends. The CDR3 spans 16 residues. The DNA for the CDR3 is TGTGCCAGCAGTTCACTCAGACAGTTAAGCACAGATACGCAGTATTTT. This translates into CASSSLRQLSTDTQYF.

The chain carries TRBV7-3 and TRBJ2-7; maybe TRBD1 (6 bases). V dropped 4 bases and J dropped 6 bases, with 13 bases sitting between them. Germline-derived CDR1 and CDR2 are SGHTA and FQGTGA. The CDR3 is 13 residues long. The CDR3 coding sequence is TGTGCCAGCAGCTCGACAGGAAAAGGCGAGCAGTACTTC. The encoded protein is CASSSTGKGEQYF.

The genes are TRBV3-1 (or the pseudogene TRBV3-2) and TRBJ1-2; tentative D call: TRBD1 (6 bases). Germline V gene data show CDR1 as LGHDT and CDR2 as YNNKEL (reference sequence). The V and J ends lost 4 bases and 8 bases respectively, with 20 bases between them. This CDR3 region has 15 residues. CDR3 bases: TGTGCCAGCAGCCCTTCGACAGGAAAACACGGAGGCTACACCTTC. Its protein is CASSPSTGKHGGYTF.

CDR3 DNA: TGTGCCAGCTCACTTAGCCCTAGCGGGAGTAGATACGAGCAGTACTTC. Residues: CASSLSPSGSRYEQYF. This rearrangement joins TRBV18 to TRBJ2-7, with 10 nucleotides matching TRBD2. Trimming took 4 bases from V and 4 from J; bases not matched to a gene: 10. The CDR3 is made up of 16 amino acids. Germline loops: CDR1 KGHSH, CDR2 LQKENI.

The genes are TRBV30 and TRBJ2-7; TRBD2 aligns across 7 bases. This CDR3 has 14 residues. V dropped 0 bases and J dropped 2; count of bases not matched to a gene: 4. Germline lookup yields CDR1 GTSNPN and CDR2 SVGIG (reference sequence). Here the CDR3 reads CAWSVPSGAYEQYF. The CDR3 DNA is TGTGCCTGGAGTGTACCAAGCGGGGCCTACGAGCAGTACTTC.

The V and J genes are TRBV5-1 and TRBJ1-1; a possible D gene is TRBD1 (6 bases). This CDR3 has 16 amino acids. V gave up 2 bases and J gave up 1 base, with 15 bases separating them. CDR1 and CDR2 from the germline V gene are SGHRS and YFSETQ. The chain's CDR3 is CASSLRGHPQNTEAFF. The DNA for the CDR3 is TGCGCCAGCAGCTTACGGGGACACCCGCAGAACACTGAAGCTTTCTTT. The variable domain in full, with the rest retrieved from reference TRBV5-1 and TRBJ1-1, is KAGVTQTPRYLIKTRGQQVTLSCSPISGHRSVSWYQQTPGQGLQFLFEYFSETQRNKGNFPGRFSGRQFSNSRSEMNVSTLELGDSALYLCASSLRGHPQNTEAFFGQGTRLTVV.

V usage is TRBV19 and J usage is TRBJ1-6; 7 bases are a match to TRBD1. This CDR3 contains 15 residues. The J segment lost 6 bases and the V segment lost 6 bases, leaving 8 bases of the junction unmatched. The germline CDR1 and CDR2 sequences are LNHDA and SQIVND (reference sequence). The CDR3 sequence is CASSPGAGGNSPLHF. As DNA, the CDR3 is TGTGCCAGTAGCCCTGGGGCAGGGGGTAATTCACCCCTCCACTTT.

This clone was counted a single time. CDR3 nucleotides: TGTGCCACCAGTGATTTTTCAGGTGGGGAGCAGTTCTTC. This translates into CATSDFSGGEQFF. V usage is TRBV24-1 and J usage is TRBJ2-1; D uncertain. Germline CDR1 and CDR2: KGHDR and SFDVKD. Trimming removed 1 base at V and 10 bases at J, with 10 bases between. CDR3 size: 13 residues.

This clone was recorded only once. CDR3 bases: TGCGCCAGCAGCCTGGACACGGGTGATAGGTCCCTCCACTTT. Encoded protein: CASSLDTGDRSLHF. The rearrangement links TRBV5-1 to TRBJ1-6; D possibly corresponds to TRBD1 (5 bases). With 4 bases removed from V and 14 bases from J, the gap between germline ends came to 19 bases. The CDR3 has 14 residues. Per the germline V gene, CDR1 is SGHRS and CDR2 is YFSETQ.

This chain joins TRBV5-6 and TRBJ1-5; TRBD1 matches 7 bases. The length of the CDR3 is 14 residues. The germline V gene has CDR1 SGHDT and CDR2 YYEEEE. V dropped 4 bases and J dropped 6; count of bases not matched to a gene: 7. CDR3 nucleotide sequence: TGTGCCAGCAGCCGGGGACAGTCCTTTCAGCCCCAGCATTTT. Translated: CASSRGQSFQPQHF.

V and J are TRBV11-2 and TRBJ2-7, with D unclear. Trimming cost V 3 bases and J 7 bases, with 10 bases left between them. The CDR3 has 12 residues. In germline, CDR1 is SGHAT, CDR2 FQNNGV. This chain's CDR3 is CASSFTGREQYF. CDR3 nucleotides: TGTGCCAGCAGCTTTACCGGTCGAGAGCAGTACTTC.

This chain connects TRBV7-8 to TRBJ2-7; TRBD2 matches at 12 bases. With V trimmed by 3 bases and J by 6 bases, 3 bases remained unmatched. CDR3 length equals 14 residues. In germline, CDR1 is SGHVS, CDR2 FQNEAQ. The DNA of the CDR3 is TGTGCCAGCAGCTTGGGGGGACTAGCGGGCGAGCAGTACTTC. Translating gives CASSLGGLAGEQYF.

V gene TRBV18 combines with J gene TRBJ1-1, with D tentatively TRBD1 (6 bases). This CDR3 is 15 amino acids long. CDR1 KGHSH and CDR2 LQKENI come from the germline V gene. V lost 2 bases and J lost 3, with 13 bases in between. CDR3 residues: CASSPVTGTYTEAFF. As DNA, the CDR3 is TGTGCCAGCTCACCAGTAACAGGGACCTACACTGAAGCTTTCTTT.

The V and J genes are TRBV3-1 (or the pseudogene TRBV3-2) and TRBJ1-2, with 9 bases matching TRBD1. The germline gives CDR1 LGHDT, CDR2 YNNKEL (reference sequence). The CDR3 is 12 amino acids. V lost 5 bases, J lost 10 bases, and 5 bases stayed unmatched. DNA of the CDR3: TGTGCCAGCAGCTACGGACAGGGGACCTACACCTTC. This codes for CASSYGQGTYTF.